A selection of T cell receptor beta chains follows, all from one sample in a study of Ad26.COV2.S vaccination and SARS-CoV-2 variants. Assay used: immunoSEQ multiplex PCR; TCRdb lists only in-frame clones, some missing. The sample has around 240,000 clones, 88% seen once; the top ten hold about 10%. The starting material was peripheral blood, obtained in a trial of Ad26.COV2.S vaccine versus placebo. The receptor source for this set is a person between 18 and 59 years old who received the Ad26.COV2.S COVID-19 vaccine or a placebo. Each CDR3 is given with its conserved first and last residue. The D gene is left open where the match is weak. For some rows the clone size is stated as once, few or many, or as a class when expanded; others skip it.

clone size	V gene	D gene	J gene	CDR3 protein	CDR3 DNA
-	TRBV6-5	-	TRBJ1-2	CASSFRGLGINYGYTF	TGTGCCAGCAGTTTCCGGGGGTTGGGGATCAACTATGGCTACACCTTC
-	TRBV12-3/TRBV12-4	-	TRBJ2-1	CASRRQTEQFF	TGTGCCAGCAGACGTCAGACTGAGCAGTTCTTC
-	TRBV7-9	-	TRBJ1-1	CASSLAEGGNTEAFF	TGTGCCAGCAGCTTAGCTGAGGGCGGGAACACTGAAGCTTTCTTT
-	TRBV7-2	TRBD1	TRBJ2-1	CASSPLLDRGPDNEQFF	TGTGCCAGCAGCCCCTTACTGGACAGGGGGCCGGACAATGAGCAGTTCTTC
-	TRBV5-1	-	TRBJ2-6	CASSQGTLNVLTF	TGCGCCAGCAGCCAAGGGACCCTCAACGTCCTGACTTTC
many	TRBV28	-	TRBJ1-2	CASSLRTLDYGYTF	TGTGCCAGCAGTTTAAGGACTTTAGACTATGGCTACACCTTC
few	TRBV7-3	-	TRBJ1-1	CASSLIGTHTEAFF	TGTGCCAGCAGCTTAATTGGGACCCACACTGAAGCTTTCTTT
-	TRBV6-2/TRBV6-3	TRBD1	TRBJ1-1	CASSRGMNTEAFF	TGTGCCAGCAGCAGGGGGATGAACACTGAAGCTTTCTTT
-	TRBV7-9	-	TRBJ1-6	CASSPGGANSPLHF	TGTGCCAGCAGCCCGGGGGGAGCGAATTCACCCCTCCACTTT
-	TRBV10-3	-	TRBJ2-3	CATTRADTQYF	TGTGCCACCACCAGGGCAGATACGCAGTATTTT
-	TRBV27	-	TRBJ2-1	CASSLGSGNEQFF	TGTGCCAGCAGTTTAGGATCGGGTAATGAGCAGTTCTTC
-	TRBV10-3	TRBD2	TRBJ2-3	CAISKLAGMGTDTQYF	TGTGCCATCAGCAAACTAGCGGGAATGGGTACAGATACGCAGTATTTT
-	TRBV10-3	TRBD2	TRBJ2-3	CAISEGGLAGITDTQYF	TGTGCCATCAGTGAAGGGGGACTAGCGGGGATCACAGATACGCAGTATTTT
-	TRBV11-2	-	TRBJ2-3	CASSLARTTWSTDTQYF	TGTGCCAGCAGCTTAGCTCGGACTACGTGGAGCACAGATACGCAGTATTTT
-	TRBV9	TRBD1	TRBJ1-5	CASSFTDRGDQPQHF	TGTGCCAGCAGCTTCACGGACAGGGGCGATCAGCCCCAGCATTTT
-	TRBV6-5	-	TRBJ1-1	CATVGVATEAFF	TGTGCCACGGTCGGGGTAGCCACTGAAGCTTTCTTT
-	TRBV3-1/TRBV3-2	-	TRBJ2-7	CASSQASAAEQYF	TGTGCCAGCAGCCAAGCCTCAGCAGCCGAGCAGTACTTC
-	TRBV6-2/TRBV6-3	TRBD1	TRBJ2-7	CASSRTGGWSYEQYF	TGTGCCAGCAGCCGGACAGGTGGTTGGTCCTACGAGCAGTACTTC
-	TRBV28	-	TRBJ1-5	CASSLAGTLLRPQHF	TGTGCCAGCAGTCTAGCCGGGACTCTATTACGGCCCCAGCATTTT
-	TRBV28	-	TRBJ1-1	CASSLGLMNTEAFF	TGTGCCAGCAGCCTGGGACTGATGAACACTGAAGCTTTCTTT
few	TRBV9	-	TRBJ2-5	CASSVALRDQETQYF	TGTGCCAGCAGCGTAGCTTTAAGGGATCAAGAGACCCAGTACTTC
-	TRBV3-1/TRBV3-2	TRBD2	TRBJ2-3	CASSLAGAEVDTQYF	TGTGCCAGCAGCCTAGCGGGGGCCGAGGTAGATACGCAGTATTTT
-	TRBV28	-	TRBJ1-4	CASSLDSYNEKLFF	TGTGCCAGCAGTTTGGACAGTTATAATGAAAAACTGTTTTTT
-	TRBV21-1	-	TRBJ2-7	CASSKAPSGRFDVYEQYF	TGTGCCAGCAGCAAAGCCCCTAGCGGGAGATTCGATGTCTACGAGCAGTACTTC
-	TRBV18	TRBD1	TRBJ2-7	CASSGPTGTAGIFSYEQYF	TGTGCCAGCTCAGGACCGACAGGGACCGCTGGCATCTTCTCCTACGAGCAGTACTTC
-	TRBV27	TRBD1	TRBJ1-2	CASSNLDRGDYGYTF	TGTGCCAGCAGTAACTTGGACAGGGGAGACTATGGCTACACCTTC
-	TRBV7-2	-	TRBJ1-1	CASSLATVNTEAFF	TGTGCCAGCAGCTTAGCAACAGTGAACACTGAAGCTTTCTTT
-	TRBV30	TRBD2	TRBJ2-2	CAWRPGGAITGELFF	TGTGCCTGGAGGCCCGGGGGGGCTATTACCGGGGAGCTGTTTTTT
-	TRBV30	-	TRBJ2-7	CAWSRGLGGEQYF	TGTGCCTGGAGTCGGGGTCTTGGCGGCGAGCAGTACTTC
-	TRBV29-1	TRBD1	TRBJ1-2	CSVEGRQGALGYTF	TGCAGCGTTGAAGGAAGGCAGGGGGCTCTTGGCTACACCTTC
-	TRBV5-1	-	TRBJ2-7	CASSLEGPGQYF	TGCGCCAGCAGCTTGGAGGGCCCTGGGCAGTACTTC
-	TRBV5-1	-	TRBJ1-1	CASSLDPGAGTEAFF	TGCGCCAGCAGCTTGGACCCGGGAGCGGGGACTGAAGCTTTCTTT
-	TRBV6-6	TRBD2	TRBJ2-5	CASSPGTSGMETQYF	TGTGCCAGCAGTCCAGGGACTAGCGGGATGGAGACCCAGTACTTC
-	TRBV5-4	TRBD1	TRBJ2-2	CASSPAQQGGTGELFF	TGTGCCAGCAGCCCGGCTCAACAGGGGGGTACCGGGGAGCTGTTTTTT
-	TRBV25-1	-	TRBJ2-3	CASSESLGGGSTDTQYF	TGTGCCAGCAGTGAATCCCTGGGCGGAGGGTCCACAGATACGCAGTATTTT
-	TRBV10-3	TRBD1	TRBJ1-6	CAISPQGGTGAPLHF	TGTGCCATCAGCCCACAGGGGGGGACCGGGGCACCCCTCCACTTT
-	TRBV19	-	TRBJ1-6	CASSFGGQGDSPLHF	TGTGCCAGTAGTTTCGGGGGTCAGGGTGATTCACCCCTCCACTTT
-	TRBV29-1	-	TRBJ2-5	CSVDRTPGETQYF	TGCAGCGTTGATAGGACTCCTGGCGAGACCCAGTACTTC
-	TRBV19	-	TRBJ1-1	CASSIDTGNTEAFF	TGTGCCAGTAGTATAGATACGGGGAACACTGAAGCTTTCTTT